The 19 T cell receptor beta chains reported below all come from one sample, sequenced in a study of T cells after yellow fever vaccination. TCRdb redid the calling of the 5' RACE reads with MiXCR, one entry per CDR3 protein. The table has some 400,000 distinct CDR3 sequences, approximately 18% seen once. Here the sequenced sample was PBMCs, taken before the yellow fever booster vaccination. Source of these receptors: a man aged 18 to 29 who received the YFV17D yellow fever vaccine.

The sample holds many counts of this clonotype. CDR3 sequence: CASSLGGEETQYF. CDR3 nucleotides: TGCGCCAGCAGCTTGGGCGGGGAAGAGACCCAGTACTTC. The genes are TRBV5-1 and TRBJ2-5; tentative D call: TRBD2 (6 bases). V lost 0 bases and J 3 bases, leaving 6 bases between the germline ends. The germline V gene encodes CDR1 SGHRS and CDR2 YFSETQ. This CDR3 has 13 amino acids.

The chain carries TRBV5-1 and TRBJ1-3; no clear D. This CDR3 region has 17 residues. V dropped 0 bases and J dropped 0 bases, with 13 bases sitting between them. Germline CDR1 reads SGHRS; CDR2 reads YFSETQ. CDR3 nucleotide sequence: TGCGCCAGCAGCTTGGAGGGCAGTTGGAGCTCTGGAAACACCATATATTTT. It is translated as CASSLEGSWSSGNTIYF.

This clonotype was counted many times. This chain connects TRBV12-3 or TRBV12-4 to TRBJ1-1; 7 nucleotides agree with TRBD1. The CDR3 runs 13 residues. J gave up 5 bases and V 5 bases, and 5 bases lay outside the gene matches. CDR3 sequence: CASSTGEGTEAFF. Written as DNA, the CDR3 is TGTGCCAGCAGTACAGGGGAGGGAACTGAAGCTTTCTTT.

This clonotype was detected ten times or more. This chain links TRBV12-3 or TRBV12-4 with TRBJ2-5, with D perhaps being TRBD1 or TRBD2 (5 bases each). Trimming stripped 8 bases from V and 0 bases from J, with 13 bases between. There are 14 residues in the CDR3. DNA for the CDR3: TGTGCCAGCGCTAAGAGGGGCAACCAAGAGACCCAGTACTTC. It codes for CASAKRGNQETQYF.

CDR3 in amino acids: CASSLDPADSGNTIYF. CDR3 coding DNA: TGCGCCAGCAGCTTGGATCCCGCCGACTCTGGAAACACCATATATTTT. The rearrangement uses TRBV5-1 and TRBJ1-3; D is unresolved. Germline values: CDR1 SGHRS, CDR2 YFSETQ. The CDR3 length is 16 residues. Trimming removed 0 bases from V and 0 bases from J, with 10 bases in between.

V and J are TRBV6-2 or TRBV6-3 and TRBJ2-7; D is unclear. The germline V gene has CDR1 MNHEY and CDR2 SVGEGT. CDR3 size: 16 residues. V lost 5 bases to trimming and J lost 3 bases, with 20 bases between them. CDR3 protein: CASSNLPWADDYEQYF. The CDR3 coding sequence is TGTGCCAGCAGTAACCTCCCATGGGCCGACGACTACGAGCAGTACTTC.

In its sample, this clonotype was seen a few times. The chain combines TRBV7-9 with TRBJ2-1, with a weak D call TRBD2 (5 bases). From germline, CDR1 is SEHNR and CDR2 FQNEAQ (reference sequence). The CDR3 covers 13 residues. Trimming removed 5 bases at V and 9 bases at J, with 14 bases between. The CDR3 loop reads CASSEGLGGEQFF. The CDR3 DNA reads TGTGCCAGCAGCGAGGGTCTGGGTGGTGAGCAGTTCTTC.

This clonotype was found a few times. V and J are TRBV29-1 and TRBJ1-1, with 7 bases lining up with TRBD1. The germline gives CDR1 SQVTM, CDR2 ANQGSEA. V lost 6 bases to trimming and J lost 9 bases; unmatched junction nucleotides: 10. The CDR3 totals 12 residues. CDR3 region: CSVSPGQSKAFF. CDR3 coding DNA: TGCAGCGTCTCCCCGGGACAGTCGAAAGCTTTCTTT.

This clonotype was observed at least ten times. The rearrangement links TRBV15 to TRBJ2-5; perhaps TRBD1 as D (7 bases). Per the germline V gene, CDR1 is LNHNV and CDR2 is YYDKDF (reference sequence). V was trimmed by 1 base and J by 5 bases, leaving 14 bases between them. The CDR3 runs 15 residues. The CDR3: CATSRGGRGDETQYF. The DNA of the CDR3 is TGTGCCACCAGCAGAGGAGGCAGGGGGGACGAGACCCAGTACTTC.

CDR3 in amino acids: CASSPHLRSTGELFF. DNA of the CDR3: TGTGCCAGCAGCCCCCACCTGCGTAGCACCGGGGAGCTGTTTTTT. The genes are TRBV7-2 and TRBJ2-2; D is unclear. CDR1 and CDR2 from the germline V gene are SGHTA and FQGNSA. This CDR3 spans 15 amino acids. V was pared by 5 bases and J by 4 bases, with 14 bases between.

This clonotype has a count of ten or more. V and J are TRBV3-1 and TRBJ2-5; D is ambiguous. V was shortened by 0 bases and J by 5 bases, with 4 bases between the two germline ends. Germline V CDR1 and CDR2: LGHDT, YNNKEL (reference sequence). The CDR3 length is 12 residues. This CDR3 reads CASSQDLETQYF. CDR3 DNA: TGTGCCAGCAGCCAAGATCTGGAGACCCAGTACTTC.

In its sample, this clonotype was seen a few times. J is TRBJ1-2 and V is TRBV6-5, with D possibly being TRBD1 (5 bases). Trimming pared 2 bases from V and 8 bases from J, leaving 15 bases between. This CDR3 comprises 14 residues. The germline gives CDR1 MNHEY, CDR2 SVGAGI. This CDR3 reads CASSYVQGPKGYTF. CDR3 sequence (DNA): TGTGCCAGCAGTTACGTCCAGGGACCTAAGGGCTACACCTTC.

V usage is TRBV4-3 and J usage is TRBJ2-2, with no clear D. The CDR3 contains 13 residues. V shed 0 bases and J shed 6 bases, with 5 bases lying between them. Germline CDR1 reads LGHNA; CDR2 reads YSLEER. The CDR3 bases are TGCGCCAGCAGCCAAGATTTTGCCGGGGAGCTGTTTTTT. It codes for CASSQDFAGELFF.

This clonotype turned up a few times. The V gene is TRBV7-2, the J gene TRBJ1-5; D remains unclear. Germline CDR1 and CDR2: SGHTA and FQGNSA. Trimming took off 3 bases at V and 5 bases at J, with 8 bases between the two ends. CDR3 size: 13 residues. CDR3 DNA sequence: TGTGCCAGCAGCTTTACGGAGCATCAGCCCCAGCATTTT. Encoded protein: CASSFTEHQPQHF.

This clonotype was counted only a few times. The genes are TRBV7-9 and TRBJ2-4, with TRBD1 identical over 7 bases. V was clipped by 3 bases and J by 0 bases; unmatched bases: 17. CDR3 size: 20 residues. Germline V gives CDR1 SEHNR, CDR2 FQNEAQ (reference sequence). CDR3 residues: CASSFGFRDSISLAKNIQYF. The CDR3 coding sequence is TGTGCCAGCAGCTTCGGATTCCGGGACAGCATATCTCTAGCCAAAAACATTCAGTACTTC.

This clonotype was picked up a small number of times. The chain has TRBV6-6 and TRBJ2-5, with a weak D call TRBD1 (7 bases). V lost 2 bases to trimming and J lost 5 bases, with 18 bases between them. This CDR3 region has 16 residues. Per the germline V gene, CDR1 is MNHNY and CDR2 is SVGAGI (reference sequence). CDR3 bases: TGTGCCAGCAGTTACCCTCAGGGGGTGGAGGGGGAGACCCAGTACTTC. It yields the protein CASSYPQGVEGETQYF.

The V call is TRBV9, the J call TRBJ2-3, with TRBD2 matching 8 bases. The CDR3 length is 15 residues. Germline CDR1 reads SGDLS; CDR2 reads YYNGEE. V gave up 6 bases and J gave up 4 bases; unmatched junction bases: 10. The CDR3 reads CASTRGGSGADTQYF. Here the CDR3 DNA reads TGTGCCAGCACACGGGGGGGCAGTGGGGCAGATACGCAGTATTTT. The entire variable domain, with the rest obtained from reference TRBV9 and TRBJ2-3, is as follows: DSGVTQTPKHLITATGQRVTLRCSPRSGDLSVYWYQQSLDQGLQFLIQYYNGEERAKGNILERFSAQQFPDLHSELNLSSLELGDSALYFCASTRGGSGADTQYFGPGTRLTVL.

In its sample, this clonotype was seen many times. The chain combines TRBV6-2 or TRBV6-3 with TRBJ2-4; a possible D gene is TRBD2 (6 bases). The ends were cut back, 2 bases at V and 0 bases at J, with 8 bases in the middle. Germline V gene data show CDR1 as MNHEY and CDR2 as SVGEGT. This CDR3 has 15 amino acids. The DNA of the CDR3 is TGTGCCAGCAGTTACGAGGGACTAGCCAAAAACATTCAGTACTTC. Amino acids: CASSYEGLAKNIQYF.

This clonotype was picked up many times. V is TRBV27 and J is TRBJ2-1, with D maybe TRBD1 (5 bases). This CDR3 contains 15 residues. With 5 bases removed from V and 7 bases from J, the gap between germline ends came to 18 bases. CDR1 and CDR2 from the germline V gene are MNHEY and SMNVEV (reference sequence). CDR3 residues: CASSDRPDHRNEQFF. CDR3 coding DNA: TGTGCCAGCAGTGACAGACCCGACCATCGAAATGAGCAGTTCTTC.